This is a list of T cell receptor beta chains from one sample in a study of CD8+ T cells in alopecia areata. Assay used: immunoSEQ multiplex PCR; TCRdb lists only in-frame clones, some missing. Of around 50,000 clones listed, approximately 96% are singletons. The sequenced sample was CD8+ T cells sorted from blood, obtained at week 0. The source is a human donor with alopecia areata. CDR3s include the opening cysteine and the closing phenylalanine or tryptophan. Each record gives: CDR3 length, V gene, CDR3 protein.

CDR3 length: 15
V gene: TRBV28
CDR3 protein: CASSLEGTGRYEQYF

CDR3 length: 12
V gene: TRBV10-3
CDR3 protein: CAIRDSSYEQYF

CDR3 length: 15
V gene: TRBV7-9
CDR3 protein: CASSLVASGGYEQYF

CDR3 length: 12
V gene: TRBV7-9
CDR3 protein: CASSLVPPEQYF

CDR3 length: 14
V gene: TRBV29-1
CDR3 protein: CSVEAGFYTGELFF

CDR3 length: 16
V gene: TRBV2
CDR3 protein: CASRAEGQGRNYGYTF

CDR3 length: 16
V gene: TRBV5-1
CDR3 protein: CASSLSGLAGMREQFF

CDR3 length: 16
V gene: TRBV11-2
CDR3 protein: CASSLYFIVGDYEQYF

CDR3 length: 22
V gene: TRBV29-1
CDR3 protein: CSVEGWGQQTMSRSSPYNEQFF

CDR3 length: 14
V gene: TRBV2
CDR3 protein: CASKGGDSGNTIYF

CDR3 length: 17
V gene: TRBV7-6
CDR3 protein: CASSLVDAGGRVETQYF

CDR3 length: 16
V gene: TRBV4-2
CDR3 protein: CASSPVTSGSSYEQYF

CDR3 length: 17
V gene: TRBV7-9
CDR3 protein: CASSPAHSGGSTDTQYF

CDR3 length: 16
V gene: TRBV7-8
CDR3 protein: CASSPPGTAKSYEQYF

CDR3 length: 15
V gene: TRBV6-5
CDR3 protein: CASSYPGPLGLVQFF

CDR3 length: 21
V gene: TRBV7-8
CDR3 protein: CASSLVAWGSETPKGNQPQHF

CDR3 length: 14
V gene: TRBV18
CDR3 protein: CASSPAQGANEQFF

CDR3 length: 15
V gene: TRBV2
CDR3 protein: CASCLEPGSYNEQFF

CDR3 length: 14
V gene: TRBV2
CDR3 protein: CASSELPNSYEQYF

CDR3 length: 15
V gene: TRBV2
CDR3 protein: CASSGDRGTYNEQFF

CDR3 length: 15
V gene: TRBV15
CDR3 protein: CATSIRVVVSDEQYF

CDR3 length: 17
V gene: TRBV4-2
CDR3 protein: CAKTKRLAGGHVNEQFF

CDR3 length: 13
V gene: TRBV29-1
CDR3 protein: CSVESDRDYEAFF

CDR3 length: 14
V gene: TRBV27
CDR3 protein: CASSLGQGGDGYTF

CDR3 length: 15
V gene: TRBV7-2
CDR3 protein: CASSSNGLGGDEQYF

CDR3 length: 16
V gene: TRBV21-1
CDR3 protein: CASSKSPGACTIEQFF

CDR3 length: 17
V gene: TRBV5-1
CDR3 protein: CASSPSNRGGMNTEAFF

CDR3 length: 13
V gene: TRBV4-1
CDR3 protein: CASSQDPHQPQHF

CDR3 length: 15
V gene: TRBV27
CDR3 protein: CASSLAGGTYNEQFF

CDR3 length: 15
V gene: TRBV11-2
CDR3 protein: CASSSGLADQETQYF

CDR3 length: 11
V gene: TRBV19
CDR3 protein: CASSTRSEQYF

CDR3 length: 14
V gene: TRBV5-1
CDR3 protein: CASSLRGRTDTQYF

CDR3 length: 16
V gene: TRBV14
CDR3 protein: CASSQRVRRGGETQYF

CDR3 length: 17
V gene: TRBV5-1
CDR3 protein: CASSLDPWREVSGELFF

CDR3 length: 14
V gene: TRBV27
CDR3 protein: CASSLRGPGWYAFF

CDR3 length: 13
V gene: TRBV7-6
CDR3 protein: CASRPASGNTIYF

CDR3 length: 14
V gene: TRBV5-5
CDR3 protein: CASSRTTGNYGYTF

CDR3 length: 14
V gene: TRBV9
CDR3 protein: CASSVGQSSNEQFF

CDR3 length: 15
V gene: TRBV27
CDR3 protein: CASSRGGPLADTQYF

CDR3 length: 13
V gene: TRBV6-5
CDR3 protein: CASSRTVTDGYTF

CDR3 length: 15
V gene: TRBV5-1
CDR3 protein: CASSLVAGDYNEQFF

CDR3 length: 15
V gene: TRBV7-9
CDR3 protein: CASSTTGMGSDEQFF

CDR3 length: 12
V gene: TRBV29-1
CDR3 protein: CSVSAGDYEQYF

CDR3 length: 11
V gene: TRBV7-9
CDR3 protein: CASSSRTEAFF

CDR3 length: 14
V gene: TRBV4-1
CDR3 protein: CASSGSRANQPQHF

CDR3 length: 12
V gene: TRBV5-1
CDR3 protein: CASSLRDYEQYF

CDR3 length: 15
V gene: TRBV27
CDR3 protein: CASRPLGGVGETQYF

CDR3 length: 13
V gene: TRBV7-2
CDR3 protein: CASSHSGPYEQYF

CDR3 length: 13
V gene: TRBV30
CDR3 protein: CAWSPTGDTEAFF

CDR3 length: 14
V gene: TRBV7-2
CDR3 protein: CASSPMGQYTEAFF

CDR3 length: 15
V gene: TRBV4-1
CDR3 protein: CASSQVSGGYTEAFF

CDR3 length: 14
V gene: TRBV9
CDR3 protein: CASSGGTGDDGYTF

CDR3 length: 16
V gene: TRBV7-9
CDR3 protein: CASSPELAGIQETQYF

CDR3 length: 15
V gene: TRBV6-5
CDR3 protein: CASSYSTGGHTEAFF

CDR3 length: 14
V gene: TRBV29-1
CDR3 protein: CSVEVPGGKETQYF

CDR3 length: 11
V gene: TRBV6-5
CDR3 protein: CASHRSTEAFF

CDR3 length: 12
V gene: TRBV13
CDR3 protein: CASSPGPDTQYF

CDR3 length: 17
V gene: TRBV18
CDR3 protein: CASSPTGASSGANVLTF

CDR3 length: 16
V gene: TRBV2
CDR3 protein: CASSGQRGAPRDTQYF

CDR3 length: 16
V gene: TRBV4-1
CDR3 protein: CASSQGFGTSSYEQYF